This T cell receptor beta chain was identified in a study of cytomegalovirus exposure and HLA in healthy donors. Study-level background: A later analysis reported the same platform for the roughly 120 validation repertoires and the roughly 650 first-cohort repertoires.

TCRdb's copy holds only in-frame clones and misses some; the assay was immunoSEQ multiplex PCR. The table lists tens of thousands of clones, approximately 97% of them singletons. Points on this clone: Its antigen is not known.

The V gene end was trimmed by 4 bases and the J gene end by 5 bases; junction bases not matched to a gene: 8. The CDR3 is 16 residues long. CDR1 and CDR2 (germline): MGHRA, YSYEKL. Study-wide results and limits: The classifier reportedly diagnosed cytomegalovirus status with high specificity and sensitivity. TCR beta chains numbering 164 were designated cytomegalovirus-associated.

While the first cohort had several hundred subjects, the donors belonged to the separate validation cohort of 100 to 150 subjects. The source is a woman younger than 35 in good health and CMV-seropositive. J is TRBJ2-3 and V is TRBV4-1; 11 nucleotides agree with TRBD2. Specimen: PBMCs. CDR3 loop: CASSLRTSGSGDTQYF. CDR3 DNA: TGCGCCAGCAGCCTACGAACTAGCGGGAGCGGAGATACGCAGTATTTT.